A single sample is the source of the 5 T cell receptor beta chains below, sequenced in a study of T cells in localized non-small cell lung cancer. Profiling relied on immunoSEQ multiplex PCR, and the TCRdb table lists in-frame clones only, not all of them. The profile shows approximately 52,000 clones, 70% to 90% of them singletons. This specimen was peripheral blood, taken before any cancer treatment. These receptors came from a male donor aged 60 or over with stage III squamous cell lung carcinoma.

CDR3 region: CASSYYSSYNEQFF. The CDR3 nucleotides read TGTGCCAGCAGTTATTACAGCTCCTACAATGAGCAGTTCTTC. This sequence joins TRBV6-1 and TRBJ2-1; no reliable D call. This CDR3 contains 14 residues. The V gene lost 5 bases and the J gene lost 0 bases, with 8 bases spanning the gap. Germline V lookup: CDR1 MNHNS, CDR2 SASEGT.

In this sample, this clone is medium-sized. The chain couples TRBV10-3 to TRBJ2-7, with 9 bases identical to TRBD1. This CDR3 is 15 amino acids long. After removal of 5 bases from V and 6 bases from J, the junction contained 11 bases not matched to a gene. CDR1 is ENHRY and CDR2 is SYGVKD in the germline V gene. CDR3 DNA: TGTGCCATCAGTAAACCCGGGACAGGGCCTGGCGAGCAGTACTTC. Translated, it gives CAISKPGTGPGEQYF.

As regards this clone: A read error is the likely source, as a far larger clone sits one nucleotide away. The chain combines TRBV7-8 with TRBJ1-1, with D unclear. Looked up from germline, CDR1 is SGHVS and CDR2 is FQNEAQ. This CDR3 has 14 residues. V lost 2 bases to trimming and J lost 0 bases, with 7 bases between them. In DNA form, the CDR3 reads TGTGCCAGCAGCTTACCCAGCATGAACACTGAAGCTTTCTTT. Amino acid sequence: CASSLPSMNTEAFF.

The genes are TRBV5-1 and TRBJ2-6; 7 bases line up with TRBD1. The germline V gene has CDR1 SGHRS and CDR2 YFSETQ. The CDR3 is made up of 20 amino acids. V was pared by 0 bases and J by 1 base, with 13 bases of the junction left unmatched. CDR3 residues: CASSLAYRGTVDSGANVLTF. CDR3 bases: TGCGCCAGCAGCTTGGCGTACAGGGGAACCGTAGATTCTGGGGCCAACGTCCTGACTTTC.

V is TRBV10-3 and J is TRBJ2-2; 9 nucleotides line up with TRBD2. Germline trimming cut 6 bases from V and 7 bases from J; bases unmatched to any gene: 9. The CDR3 sequence is 15 residues long. Germline loops: CDR1 ENHRY, CDR2 SYGVKD. The CDR3 DNA reads as TGTGCCATCAGGGCTAGCGGGGCCCTCGGCGGGGAGCTGTTTTTT. Its translation is CAIRASGALGGELFF.